This TCR beta chain was recovered during a study of response to subunit inactivated influenza vaccine. V lost 1 base, J lost 1 base, and 13 bases lay in between. This CDR3 contains 15 residues. CDR1 is DFQATT, CDR2 SNEGSKA, per germline (reference sequence). MiXCR, applied by TCRdb to the RT-PCR reads, yields one record per CDR3 protein. This table holds 500,000 to 600,000 distinct CDR3 sequences, 10% to 12% found once. This clonotype has a handful of counts. These data also formed part of another study, on T cells expressing NK-cell markers. This second report adds: Libraries used 5'RACE template switching adding universal primer site and UMIs. Seven donors tested HCMV-seropositive and one tested seronegative among the eight sequenced. More than 5 donors showed dominant NKG2C+ clonotypes comprising roughly 1.0-7.0% of their CD8+ T cells.

The sample here was PBMCs from blood, taken on the day of vaccination. The chain carries TRBV20-1 and TRBJ1-1; D might be TRBD1 (6 bases). The sequence was obtained from a man in his fifties or sixties who received an inactivated influenza vaccine. This CDR3 is CSARGSGGQNTEAFF. The DNA of the CDR3 is TGCAGTGCTAGAGGGTCCGGGGGGCAGAACACTGAAGCTTTCTTT.